This T cell receptor (beta chain) was identified in a study of blood T cell repertoires in COVID-19 (dated by TCRdb to between 2020 and 2021). Some background on the complete study: The collaborator samples originated in the United States, Italy and Spain and spanned the acute and convalescent phases of COVID-19. A freely available public database, intended as a resource for researchers studying the immune response to SARS-CoV-2, is where the repertoires were released. Sample metadata almost always included a de-identified subject ID, COVID-19 status, age in years and sex. Where available, HLA class I and class II types were taken from metadata supplied by the sample provider and were not determined by assay-based typing. The samples were drawn from the first 160 participants of the ongoing ImmuneRACE study and from roughly 1,300 subjects provided by 6 global collaborators. The dataset comprised deeply sampled blood TCRbeta repertoires from subjects exposed to, actively infected with, or recovered from COVID-19. The material from the prospective study consisted of cDNA or gDNA derived from T cells, B-cell-depleted T cells, or PBMCs. Points the paper makes about the study in general: The quantity of clinical and demographic metadata differed by source and by participant and was supplied without curation.

Whole blood was collected in K2EDTA tubes by collaborating institutions according to the institutions' own protocols. Collaborator samples were shipped for TCRbeta analysis as frozen whole blood, isolated PBMCs, or DNA extracted from either sample type. This clone appeared a few times. The antigen it recognizes is unknown. Qualities for individual bases were not recorded, and no much larger clone is one base off. The germline V gene (reference sequence) provides CDR1 LNHDA and CDR2 SQIVND. From the cysteine through the phenylalanine, the CDR3 covers 18 amino acids. This entry keeps only the CDR3 DNA: 54 bases, framed from base 1. V and J are trimmed by 4 bases and 2 bases, and the gene matches miss 11 bases of the junction. The immunoSEQ Assay, a bias-controlled multiplex PCR, was used to amplify TCRbeta CDR3 regions from genomic DNA. Processing in the source paper ran as follows. Nucleated cell counts per sample were estimated from amplification of reference gene primers within the assay. To quantify the absolute abundance of each unique TCRbeta CDR3 rearrangement, sequence reads were collapsed and filtered. For each sample, productive Simpson clonality was calculated by taking the square root of Simpson's diversity index across productive rearrangements. In its TCRdb copy, this immuneACCESS table keeps in-frame sequences only and misses some clones. Where compared with another copy, unresolved V genes explain less than half of these, and the others have no known cause. V and J calls and clone size come straight from that table; D and trimming were deduced from the DNA. The sample table records under 120,000 clones; 69% of these occur just once. Together, the top ten hold approximately 5.9% of the sample.

The V and J genes are TRBV19 and TRBJ2-6, with 7 middle bases fitting TRBD2. The sequencing sample was made of peripheral blood. The clonotype comes from a man older than 75 with acute or convalescent COVID-19. The DNA is as follows: TGTGCCAGTAGTAAGGGAGGGCTGATTGGCCCTGGGGCCAACGTCCTGACTTTC. Its translation is CASSKGGLIGPGANVLTF. The entire variable domain, with the stretches around the CDR3 drawn from the reference TRBV19 and TRBJ2-6 proteins, is DGGITQSPKYLFRKEGQNVTLSCEQNLNHDAMYWYRQDPGQGLRLIYYSQIVNDFQKGDIAEGYSVSREKKESFPLTVTSAQKNPTAFYLCASSKGGLIGPGANVLTFGAGSRLTVL.